This TCR beta chain was identified in a study of HIV-infected patients and healthy controls. Across the whole study: CD8 counts did not change consistently during early therapy; the CD4:CD8 ratio climbed slightly.

V shed 5 bases and J shed 1 base, with 13 bases lying between them. The CDR3 spans 14 residues. Germline CDR1 reads DFQATT; CDR2 reads SNEGSKA (reference sequence). Approximately 500 ng RNA was reverse transcribed with alpha and beta constant-region primers. Separate chain-specific third strand synthesis with multiplexing indices produced the alpha and beta libraries. In TCRdb, the 5' RACE reads were re-called with MiXCR into one record per CDR3 protein. The table has some 8,500 distinct CDR3 sequences, about 7.3% seen once. All unsorted peripheral T cells were captured because whole blood was used without fractionation. This clonotype was seen ten or more times.

The V gene is TRBV20-1, the J gene TRBJ2-3; weak D call: TRBD1 (6 bases). The receptor was isolated from an adult with HIV infection. The donor label of this sample is uncertain. Material: blood, obtained before antiretroviral therapy. DNA for the CDR3: TGCAGTGCTTCTGGACAGACTCGCACAGATACGCAGTATTTT. Residues: CSASGQTRTDTQYF.